Listed below are T cell receptor beta chains from one sample, sequenced in a study of T cells in Graves' hyperthyroidism and ophthalmopathy. TCRdb ran MiXCR on the multiplex PCR reads and lists one entry per CDR3 protein. The data contain some 360,000 distinct CDR3 sequences, approximately 14% of them seen just once; the ten biggest clones take up around 10%. Sequencing was performed on blood. The source of these receptors is a woman in her sixties with Graves' hyperthyroidism. Both conserved end residues are part of each CDR3. Each record gives: clone size, D gene, J gene, V gene, CDR3 protein, CDR3 DNA. A D gene is named only where the DNA matches it firmly. Expanded clones are given a class, and other clones once, few, many or no size at all.

many | TRBD1 | TRBJ1-6 | TRBV18 | CASSRGQGGSPLHF | TGTGCCAGCTCACGAGGACAGGGGGGTTCACCCCTCCACTTT
many | - | TRBJ1-1 | TRBV10-3 | CAISDRTNTEAFF | TGTGCCATCAGTGATCGAACGAACACTGAAGCTTTCTTT
many | TRBD1 | TRBJ1-1 | TRBV10-3 | CAIRAGQGNTEAFF | TGTGCCATCAGGGCGGGACAGGGGAACACTGAAGCTTTCTTT
- | TRBD1 | TRBJ2-1 | TRBV2 | CASRDRGRYEQFF | TGTGCCAGCAGGGACAGGGGCCGGTATGAGCAGTTCTTC
- | TRBD2 | TRBJ2-1 | TRBV30 | CAWSVASGRPIEQFF | TGTGCCTGGAGTGTGGCTAGCGGGAGGCCTATCGAGCAGTTCTTC
few | TRBD2 | TRBJ2-2 | TRBV4-1 | CASRRTSGRGTGELFF | TGCGCCAGCAGGCGGACTAGCGGGAGGGGGACCGGGGAGCTGTTTTTT
- | - | TRBJ2-1 | TRBV5-6 | CASSQASYNEQFF | TGTGCCAGCAGCCAAGCGAGCTACAATGAGCAGTTCTTC
many | TRBD1 | TRBJ2-7 | TRBV30 | CAWTFGQGREQYF | TGTGCCTGGACCTTCGGACAGGGACGCGAGCAGTACTTC
many | TRBD2 | TRBJ2-1 | TRBV5-1 | CASSLPSLAGGFNEQFF | TGCGCCAGCAGCTTGCCCTCTCTAGCGGGAGGATTCAATGAGCAGTTCTTC
- | - | TRBJ2-6 | TRBV5-8 | CASSLWVSGANVLTF | TGTGCCAGCAGCTTGTGGGTTTCTGGGGCCAACGTCCTGACTTTC
- | TRBD2 | TRBJ2-5 | TRBV20-1 | CSARVGTSGTQETQYF | TGCAGTGCTAGAGTGGGGACTAGCGGGACCCAAGAGACCCAGTACTTC
few | TRBD2 | TRBJ2-3 | TRBV6-1 | CASGGIAGGPDTQYF | TGTGCCAGCGGTGGGATAGCGGGAGGGCCAGATACGCAGTATTTT
few | - | TRBJ2-3 | TRBV2 | CASGLGTDTQYF | TGTGCCAGCGGTCTCGGCACAGATACGCAGTATTTT
- | - | TRBJ2-7 | TRBV14 | CASSPTTGPYEQYF | TGTGCCAGCAGCCCGACTACCGGACCCTACGAGCAGTACTTC
few | - | TRBJ2-7 | TRBV7-8 | CASSSTGRASYEQYF | TGTGCCAGCAGCTCGACAGGGAGGGCCTCCTACGAGCAGTACTTC
few | TRBD2 | TRBJ2-1 | TRBV29-1 | CSGALAGGPGNEQFF | TGCAGCGGGGCACTAGCGGGAGGGCCGGGGAATGAGCAGTTCTTC
- | TRBD2 | TRBJ2-3 | TRBV3-1 | CASRDGLAETDTQYF | TGTGCCAGCAGGGACGGACTAGCGGAGACAGATACGCAGTATTTT
few | - | TRBJ2-5 | TRBV24-1 | CATSDPTRGGETQYF | TGTGCCACCAGTGACCCCACTAGGGGGGGAGAGACCCAGTACTTC
many | - | TRBJ2-3 | TRBV27 | CASSTADPRDTQYF | TGTGCCAGCAGTACCGCAGATCCCAGGGATACGCAGTATTTT
many | - | TRBJ2-5 | TRBV20-1 | CSATGVSRETQYF | TGCAGTGCAACCGGGGTGTCGAGGGAGACCCAGTACTTC
many | TRBD2 | TRBJ2-7 | TRBV7-9 | CASSLDRGATSGRYEQYF | TGTGCCAGCAGCTTAGATAGAGGGGCGACTAGCGGCCGCTACGAGCAGTACTTC
many | TRBD1 | TRBJ2-1 | TRBV6-1 | CASSRDRAGYNEQFF | TGTGCCAGCAGTCGGGACAGGGCCGGTTACAATGAGCAGTTCTTC
- | TRBD1 | TRBJ1-3 | TRBV20-1 | CSARDIQGITGDTIYF | TGCAGTGCTAGAGATATACAGGGGATCACTGGAGACACCATATATTTT
- | - | TRBJ1-2 | TRBV7-9 | CASNRDLRGYTF | TGTGCCAGCAACAGGGATCTGCGTGGCTACACCTTC
- | - | TRBJ2-7 | TRBV10-3 | CAIRIGGSYEQYF | TGTGCCATCAGAATAGGGGGCTCCTACGAGCAGTACTTC
- | TRBD2 | TRBJ2-7 | TRBV7-3 | CPISGRWNEQYF | TGCCCAATTAGCGGGAGGTGGAACGAGCAGTACTTC
- | - | TRBJ2-1 | TRBV11-2 | CASSLGRGKKDNEQFF | TGTGCCAGCAGCTTAGGTCGGGGGAAAAAAGACAATGAGCAGTTCTTC
many | TRBD2 | TRBJ2-7 | TRBV12-3/TRBV12-4 | CASSLHTSSGEQYF | TGTGCCAGCAGTTTACACACCTCTAGCGGCGAGCAGTACTTC
many | - | TRBJ1-2 | TRBV27 | CASSLTRVTNYGYTF | TGTGCCAGCAGTCTGACGAGAGTTACTAACTATGGCTACACCTTC
many | - | TRBJ1-2 | TRBV13 | CASSPGRDRNYGYTF | TGTGCCAGCAGCCCCGGCAGGGACCGTAACTATGGCTACACCTTC
many | TRBD2 | TRBJ2-5 | TRBV28 | CASSGTSRETQYF | TGTGCCAGCAGTGGGACTAGCCGAGAGACCCAGTACTTC
many | TRBD2 | TRBJ2-3 | TRBV12-3/TRBV12-4 | CASRTSGRRYTQYF | TGTGCCAGCAGAACTAGCGGGAGACGGTATACGCAGTATTTT
- | - | TRBJ2-1 | TRBV20-1 | CSARVALTSGGYNEQFF | TGCAGTGCTAGAGTTGCCCTCACCTCCGGGGGCTACAATGAGCAGTTCTTC
few | - | TRBJ2-1 | TRBV5-1 | CASRSRAGRYNVQFF | TGTGCCAGCAGGTCCCGTGCGGGACGATACAATGTGCAGTTCTTC
- | TRBD2 | TRBJ2-3 | TRBV7-9 | CASSPWTSGRRVSADTQYF | TGTGCCAGCAGCCCCTGGACTAGCGGGAGGCGGGTTTCGGCAGATACGCAGTATTTT
many | - | TRBJ1-1 | TRBV30 | CAWMEIVSTEAFF | TGTGCCTGGATGGAGATTGTAAGCACTGAAGCTTTCTTT
many | TRBD2 | TRBJ2-1 | TRBV20-1 | CSARDGLAGQEQFF | TGCAGTGCTAGAGATGGACTAGCGGGGCAGGAGCAGTTCTTC
- | - | TRBJ2-5 | TRBV7-6 | CASSLYAARETQYF | TGTGCCAGCAGCCTTTATGCTGCTCGAGAGACCCAGTACTTC
many | TRBD1 | TRBJ2-5 | TRBV7-8 | CASSSTGGQETQYF | TGTGCCAGCAGCTCAACAGGGGGCCAAGAGACCCAGTACTTC
- | - | TRBJ2-4 | TRBV11-2 | CASSLVGQRGIQYF | TGTGCCAGCAGCTTAGTTGGCCAGAGGGGCATTCAGTACTTC
many | TRBD1 | TRBJ2-1 | TRBV12-3/TRBV12-4 | CASSGAGQGSDEQFF | TGTGCCAGCAGTGGAGCGGGACAGGGCTCCGATGAGCAGTTCTTC
many | TRBD1 | TRBJ1-2 | TRBV24-1 | CATSDRDRAPYGYTF | TGTGCCACCAGTGATAGGGACAGGGCACCCTATGGCTACACCTTC
many | TRBD2 | TRBJ2-1 | TRBV12-3/TRBV12-4 | CASSFGLGEQFF | TGTGCCAGCAGTTTCGGACTAGGCGAGCAGTTCTTC
many | TRBD2 | TRBJ2-7 | TRBV5-1 | CASASGSSSYEQYF | TGCGCCAGCGCTAGCGGGTCCAGCTCCTACGAGCAGTACTTC
many | - | TRBJ2-1 | TRBV20-1 | CSAHPSVADLLSYNEQFF | TGCAGTGCCCACCCGTCAGTAGCGGATCTACTCTCCTACAATGAGCAGTTCTTC
- | TRBD2 | TRBJ2-2 | TRBV7-9 | CARVSLAGGTGELFF | TGTGCCAGAGTAAGCCTAGCGGGAGGAACCGGGGAGCTGTTTTTT
- | TRBD2 | TRBJ2-5 | TRBV20-1 | CSARDRTSGKKGETQYF | TGCAGTGCTAGAGACCGGACTAGCGGGAAGAAGGGAGAGACCCAGTACTTC
- | - | TRBJ2-3 | TRBV10-3 | CAISEGLTNTDTQYF | TGTGCCATCAGTGAAGGGCTGACAAACACAGATACGCAGTATTTT
- | TRBD2 | TRBJ2-2 | TRBV20-1 | CSARDMVPSGYTGELFF | TGCAGTGCTAGAGATATGGTTCCTAGCGGCTACACCGGGGAGCTGTTTTTT
many | - | TRBJ1-1 | TRBV20-1 | CSARVRGTEAFF | TGCAGTGCTAGAGTCCGCGGGACTGAAGCTTTCTTT
few | - | TRBJ2-2 | TRBV12-3/TRBV12-4 | CASATTGFSPGELFF | TGTGCCAGCGCCACCACGGGGTTTTCACCCGGGGAGCTGTTTTTT
many | TRBD2 | TRBJ2-1 | TRBV12-3/TRBV12-4 | CASRPPGLAGVNEQFF | TGTGCCAGCAGGCCCCCCGGGCTAGCGGGAGTTAATGAGCAGTTCTTC
- | - | TRBJ1-1 | TRBV7-9 | CASSPSTEAFF | TGTGCCAGCAGCCCAAGCACTGAAGCTTTCTTT
- | TRBD2 | TRBJ2-1 | TRBV29-1 | CSVDGTSGNKYEQFF | TGCAGCGTCGACGGGACTAGCGGGAACAAGTATGAGCAGTTCTTC
- | - | TRBJ2-3 | TRBV29-1 | CSSLYADTQYF | TGCAGCTCGCTTTACGCGGATACGCAGTATTTT
- | TRBD1 | TRBJ2-1 | TRBV7-9 | CASSHLGQGANEQFF | TGTGCCAGCAGCCACCTAGGACAGGGGGCCAATGAGCAGTTCTTC
few | - | TRBJ2-2 | TRBV2 | CASERPAGELFF | TGTGCCAGCGAGCGGCCTGCCGGGGAGCTGTTTTTT
many | - | TRBJ2-7 | TRBV10-3 | CAISEGLADLSYEQYF | TGTGCCATCAGTGAAGGTTTAGCGGACCTCTCCTACGAGCAGTACTTC
- | - | TRBJ2-1 | TRBV5-1 | CASSYRSGSEQFF | TGCGCCAGCAGCTACCGAAGCGGTAGTGAGCAGTTCTTC
many | TRBD1 | TRBJ2-1 | TRBV11-3 | CASSLDRGPYNEQFF | TGTGCCAGCAGCCTGGACAGGGGTCCCTACAATGAGCAGTTCTTC